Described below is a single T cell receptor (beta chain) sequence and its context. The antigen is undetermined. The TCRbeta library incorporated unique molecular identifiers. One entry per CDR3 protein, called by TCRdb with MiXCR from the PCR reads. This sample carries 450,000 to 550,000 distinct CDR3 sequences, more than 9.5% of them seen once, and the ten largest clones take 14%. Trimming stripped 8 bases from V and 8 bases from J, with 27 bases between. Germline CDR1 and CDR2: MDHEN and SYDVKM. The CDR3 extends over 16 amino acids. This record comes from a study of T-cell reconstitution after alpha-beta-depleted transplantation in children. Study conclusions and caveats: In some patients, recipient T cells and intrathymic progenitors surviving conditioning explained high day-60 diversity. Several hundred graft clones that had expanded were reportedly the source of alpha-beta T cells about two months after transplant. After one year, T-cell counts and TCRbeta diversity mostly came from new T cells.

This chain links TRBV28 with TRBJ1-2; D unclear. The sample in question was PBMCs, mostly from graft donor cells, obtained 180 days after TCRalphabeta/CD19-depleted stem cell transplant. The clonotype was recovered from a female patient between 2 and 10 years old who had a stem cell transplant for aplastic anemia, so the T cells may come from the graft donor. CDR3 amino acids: CASSVRSSTFTWGYTF. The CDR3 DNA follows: TGTGCCAGCTCCGTACGGTCCTCCACCTTTACGTGGGGCTACACCTTC.